This T cell receptor (beta chain) was recovered during a study of PD-L1 blockade in urothelial cancer. On the study more broadly: About 90% of the 29 patients comprised males who had bladder-origin urothelial cancer. At 3 weeks after treatment start (second dose) and again at 6 weeks, blood was analyzed.

The junction had 9 bases not matched to a gene; V was cut back by 3 bases and J by 4 bases. The CDR3 has 16 amino acids. In germline, CDR1 is SGHTA, CDR2 FQGNSA. Sequencing used immunoSEQ multiplex PCR; TCRdb keeps in-frame clones, though not all of them. Of approximately 83,000 clones in the sample, 70% to 90% were seen once. Time point: peripheral blood 6 weeks after treatment start. Each patient contributed between 1 and 8 total time points of blood mononuclear cells, pretreatment and during treatment. This clonotype originated in a man between 65 and 80 years old with urothelial cancer. The chain employs TRBV7-2 and TRBJ2-1; TRBD1 aligns across 7 bases. Sequenced here: PBMCs, sampled around atezolizumab (anti-PD-L1) treatment. For the CDR3, the DNA is TGTGCCAGCAGCTTCACAGGGGAGACAATGTACAATGAGCAGTTCTTC. As protein: CASSFTGETMYNEQFF.